This note documents a single T cell receptor (beta chain) sequence. The data derive from a study of blood T cell repertoires in COVID-19. Study overall: Sites across the United States, Italy and Spain contributed samples from acute and convalescent COVID-19.

In the authors' methods: Reference gene primer amplification gave estimated nucleated cell counts. The data were produced by immunoSEQ multiplex PCR, yet TCRdb's version contains in-frame clones alone and is incomplete. The V and J calls and clone size come from that table; D and trimming were worked out from the DNA. The table includes over 130,000 clones, around 86% detected once. Per germline, CDR1 SQVTM and CDR2 ANQGSEA. V lost 5 bases, J lost 5 bases, and 6 bases stayed unmatched. CDR3 length: 14 amino acids. Sequences were obtained from peripheral blood. The TCR comes from a human donor in a cohort sampled during active COVID-19. The chain links TRBV29-1 to TRBJ2-5; 12 bases line up with TRBD2. CDR3 region: CSVPSGGARETQYF. The CDR3 nucleotides are TGCAGCGTTCCTAGCGGGGGGGCCAGGGAGACCCAGTACTTC. Combining the CDR3 with reference TRBV29-1 and TRBJ2-5 gives the whole variable domain SAVISQKPSRDICQRGTSLTIQCQVDSQVTMMFWYRQQPGQSLTLIATANQGSEATYESGFVIDKFPISRPNLTFSTLTVSNMSPEDSSIYLCSVPSGGARETQYFGPGTRLLVL.